These 27 T cell receptor beta chains came from one sample sequenced in a study of OX40 agonist ivuxolimab in advanced cancers. Libraries were prepared by immunoSEQ multiplex PCR; TCRdb keeps only in-frame clonotypes and omits some of them. The table includes some 58,000 clones, approximately 81% detected once. Sequenced here: CD4+ or CD8+ T cells sorted from blood, sampled in a trial of the OX40 agonist ivuxolimab. The receptors originated from an adult with an advanced solid tumor such as melanoma, head and neck, liver or kidney cancer.

The rearrangement uses TRBV5-1 and TRBJ2-1; 12 bases line up with TRBD2. Germline CDR1 SGHRS, CDR2 YFSETQ. The junction had 12 bases not matched to a gene; V was cut back by 4 bases and J by 7 bases. This CDR3 is built from 17 residues. The CDR3 loop is CASSPSTSGSFANEQFF. The CDR3 DNA reads as TGCGCCAGCAGCCCCTCGACTAGCGGGAGTTTTGCGAATGAGCAGTTCTTC.

The chain joins TRBV18 to TRBJ2-2; 7 bases agree with TRBD1. The CDR3 extends over 16 amino acids. CDR1 and CDR2 (germline): KGHSH, LQKENI. V shed 2 bases, J shed 5 bases, and the junction held 8 bases outside the gene matches. The chain's CDR3 is CASSPKTGSLTGELFF. CDR3 coding DNA: TGTGCCAGCTCACCAAAGACAGGGAGTCTGACCGGGGAGCTGTTTTTT.

The chain combines TRBV5-1 with TRBJ2-6; 7 bases fit TRBD1. Germline V gene sequence: CDR1 SGHRS, CDR2 YFSETQ. V gave up 5 bases and J gave up 4 bases; unmatched junction bases: 6. This CDR3 has 15 residues. In DNA, the CDR3 is TGCGCCAGCAGGTTACAGGGGACGGGGGCCAACGTCCTGACTTTC. Translating it yields CASRLQGTGANVLTF.

Here the CDR3 reads CASSLTGRDRAFF. The DNA of the CDR3 is TGTGCCAGCAGCTTAACTGGGAGGGATCGGGCTTTCTTT. The chain links TRBV7-3 to TRBJ1-1; the D is unclear. With 0 bases removed from V and 11 bases from J, the gap between germline ends came to 13 bases. The germline gives CDR1 SGHTA, CDR2 FQGTGA. This CDR3 has 13 residues.

The gene calls are TRBV18 and TRBJ2-2; D unclear. The germline CDR1 and CDR2 sequences are KGHSH and LQKENI. Trimming took 6 bases from V and 0 from J, leaving 8 bases between them. The CDR3 consists of 14 residues. The CDR3 reads CASSSVPNTGELFF. The CDR3 DNA reads as TGTGCCAGCTCCTCAGTGCCGAACACCGGGGAGCTGTTTTTT.

The chain employs TRBV5-1 and TRBJ1-4; no firm D call. Germline CDR1 SGHRS, CDR2 YFSETQ. Trimming cost V 1 base and J 1 base, with 2 bases left between them. The CDR3 runs to 13 residues. The CDR3 coding sequence is TGCGCCAGCAGCTTGCAAACTAATGAAAAACTGTTTTTT. It encodes CASSLQTNEKLFF.

The rearrangement links TRBV11-1 to TRBJ2-5; D is perhaps TRBD1 or TRBD2 (5 bases each). This CDR3 has 14 residues. Germline assignment: CDR1 SGHAT and CDR2 FQDESV (reference sequence). Trimming left V 3 bases short and J 5 bases short, with 13 bases between. In DNA form, the CDR3 reads TGTGCCAGCAGCTTCGGCAGGGCGGGCGAGACCCAGTACTTC. Encoded protein: CASSFGRAGETQYF.

J is TRBJ2-5 and V is TRBV5-1; 10 bases map to TRBD1. The DNA end favors TRBJ2-7, so the J call may be wrong. The germline V gene has CDR1 SGHRS and CDR2 YFSETQ. The length of the CDR3 is 16 residues. The CDR3, as DNA: TGCGCCAGCAGCCTGGCATCAGGGACAGGGGATTACGAGCAGTACTTC. Its protein product is CASSLASGTGDYEQYF.

Comment on this clone: The junction departs from germline at one end; a sequencing error may be responsible. The V and J genes are TRBV4-3 and TRBJ2-1; 8 bases agree with TRBD1. The CDR3 covers 18 residues. Germline V lookup: CDR1 LGHNA, CDR2 YSLEER. In DNA form, the CDR3 reads TGCGCCAGCAACCAAAGTCACAGGGGGGACAGCTCCTACAATGAGCAGTTCTTC. It yields the protein CASNQSHRGDSSYNEQFF.

V gene TRBV7-6 combines with J gene TRBJ2-5, with D unclear. CDR1 is SGHVS, CDR2 FNYEAQ, per germline. The V and J ends lost 0 bases and 0 bases respectively, with 2 bases between them. This CDR3 has 13 amino acids. Here the CDR3 DNA reads TGTGCCAGCAGCTTAGCCAACCAAGAGACCCAGTACTTC. Translated, it gives CASSLANQETQYF.

The chain couples TRBV4-3 to TRBJ1-1; TRBD1 is a possible D gene (5 bases). From germline, CDR1 is LGHNA and CDR2 YSLEER. Trimming removed 3 bases from V and 1 base from J, with 6 bases in between. The CDR3 extends over 13 amino acids. CDR3 DNA sequence: TGCGCCAGCAGCCAGGGGGAGAACACTGAAGCTTTCTTT. Translating it yields CASSQGENTEAFF.

This clone was recorded once. The chain is built from TRBV9 and TRBJ2-2; D not certain. CDR1 and CDR2 from the germline V gene are SGDLS and YYNGEE. With 7 bases removed from V and 2 bases from J, the gap between germline ends came to 6 bases. This CDR3 has 12 residues. CDR3 DNA: TGTGCCAGCGCCAGAAACACCGGGGAGCTGTTTTTT. The encoded protein is CASARNTGELFF.

The chain couples TRBV29-1 to TRBJ2-3, with D maybe TRBD2 (5 bases). Germline V gives CDR1 SQVTM, CDR2 ANQGSEA. The CDR3 covers 14 residues. V gave up 1 base and J gave up 1 base, with 9 bases separating them. The CDR3 DNA reads as TGCAGCGTTGAAGCAGCGGCTCGCACAGATACGCAGTATTTT. Translation gives CSVEAAARTDTQYF.

This sequence joins TRBV10-3 and TRBJ2-5; 8 bases agree with TRBD1. Germline trimming cut 2 bases from V and 5 bases from J; bases unmatched to any gene: 1. Germline CDR1 ENHRY, CDR2 SYGVKD. The CDR3 contains 13 residues. In DNA, the CDR3 is TGTGCCATCAGTGAGACAGGGGGTGAGACCCAGTACTTC. It yields the protein CAISETGGETQYF.

This clone was detected a few times. The chain combines TRBV7-3 with TRBJ1-1; no definite D call. The germline CDR1 and CDR2 sequences are SGHTA and FQGTGA. The CDR3 is 13 residues long. The germline V and J ends were trimmed by 5 bases and 2 bases, with 9 bases remaining between them. CDR3: CASSPISNTEAFF. CDR3 bases: TGTGCCAGCAGCCCGATTTCTAACACTGAAGCTTTCTTT. The variable domain in full, with the rest retrieved from reference TRBV7-3 and TRBJ1-1, is GAGVSQTPSNKVTEKGKYVELRCDPISGHTALYWYRQSLGQGPEFLIYFQGTGAADDSGLPNDRFFAVRPEGSVSTLKIQRTERGDSAVYLCASSPISNTEAFFGQGTRLTVV.

The rearrangement uses TRBV13 and TRBJ2-1; D is uncertain. The CDR3 spans 14 residues. Germline CDR1 and CDR2: PRHDT and FYEKMQ (reference sequence). V was pared by 1 base and J by 8 bases, with 12 bases between. CDR3 in amino acids: CASSLVVLRDEQFF. Here the CDR3 DNA reads TGTGCCAGCAGCTTAGTTGTGTTACGCGATGAGCAGTTCTTC.

The V and J genes are TRBV11-2 and TRBJ1-6; D gene ambiguous. This CDR3 contains 12 residues. V was trimmed by 5 bases and J by 6 bases, leaving 5 bases between them. The germline CDR1 and CDR2 sequences are SGHAT and FQNNGV. CDR3 sequence (DNA): TGTGCCAGCAGCCGATCTAATTCACCCCTCCACTTT. Residues: CASSRSNSPLHF.

The chain has TRBV2 and TRBJ2-3; D perhaps matches TRBD1 (6 bases). The CDR3 sequence is 14 residues long. The germline V and J ends were trimmed by 1 base and 2 bases, with 7 bases remaining between them. The germline V gene has CDR1 SNHLY and CDR2 FYNNEI. CDR3 loop: CASSEGDNTDTQYF. CDR3 nucleotide sequence: TGTGCCAGCAGTGAAGGGGACAACACAGATACGCAGTATTTT.

The chain recombines TRBV9 with TRBJ1-2, with D tentatively TRBD1 (6 bases). Germline V lookup: CDR1 SGDLS, CDR2 YYNGEE. This CDR3 region has 15 residues. The V end lost 4 bases, the J end lost 4 bases, and 17 bases lay between the germline ends. This CDR3 is CASSPQTGEGYGYTF. CDR3 sequence (DNA): TGTGCCAGCAGCCCTCAGACAGGTGAAGGCTATGGCTACACCTTC.

The chain joins TRBV4-2 to TRBJ2-3; 7 positions agree with TRBD2. Germline V gene data show CDR1 as LGHNA and CDR2 as YNFKEQ. The CDR3 is 19 amino acids. With 2 bases clipped from V and 5 bases from J, the junction kept 19 bases outside the gene matches. CDR3 DNA sequence: TGTGCCAGCAGCCAACGCGCTAGCGGTACGGCCACACGGGAAGATACGCAGTATTTT. Its protein is CASSQRASGTATREDTQYF.

V gene TRBV19 combines with J gene TRBJ2-2; D perhaps matches TRBD2 (6 bases). The V gene's germline CDR1 is LNHDA and CDR2 SQIVND (reference sequence). Trimming left V 4 bases short and J 3 bases short, with 12 bases between. This CDR3 is 15 amino acids long. This CDR3 reads CASSSLRDYTGELFF. The CDR3 DNA sequence: TGTGCCAGTAGTAGCCTCCGGGACTACACCGGGGAGCTGTTTTTT.

The CDR3 protein is CASSLVSISYEQYV. CDR3 nucleotide sequence: TGTGCCAGCAGCTTAGTCTCGATCTCCTACGAGCAGTACGTC. V gene TRBV11-2 combines with J gene TRBJ2-7; D ambiguous. The CDR3 covers 14 residues. V lost 1 base and J lost 0, with 7 bases in between. Germline CDR1 and CDR2: SGHAT and FQNNGV.

The chain joins TRBV11-3 to TRBJ1-2; no firm D call. This CDR3 comprises 15 residues. From germline, CDR1 is SGHNT and CDR2 YENEEA. Trimming shortened V by 1 base and J by 0 bases, and 9 bases separated the two germline ends. The CDR3 reads CASSLVSGANYGYTF. CDR3 bases: TGTGCCAGCAGCTTAGTGTCCGGTGCTAACTATGGCTACACCTTC.

This chain joins TRBV6-5 and TRBJ2-1; D remains ambiguous. The CDR3 sequence is 15 residues long. Germline V gives CDR1 MNHEY, CDR2 SVGAGI. Trimming shortened V by 4 bases and J by 0 bases, and 10 bases separated the two germline ends. CDR3: CASSLEASSYNEQFF. DNA for the CDR3: TGTGCCAGCAGTTTAGAAGCTAGCTCCTACAATGAGCAGTTCTTC.

This clone was found a few times. The chain has TRBV7-3 and TRBJ1-1; D unclear. This CDR3 is 14 amino acids long. The V end lost 5 bases, the J end lost 2 bases, and 12 bases lay between the germline ends. Germline V lookup: CDR1 SGHTA, CDR2 FQGTGA. As DNA, the CDR3 is TGTGCCAGCAGCCCCTCCCCGCGCAACACTGAAGCTTTCTTT. This encodes CASSPSPRNTEAFF.

J is TRBJ2-3 and V is TRBV9, with 9 nucleotides matching TRBD2. The trim removed 0 bases at V and 2 bases at J, leaving 7 bases unmatched. Germline CDR1 reads SGDLS; CDR2 reads YYNGEE. CDR3 length equals 17 residues. This CDR3 is CASSVGASGANTDTQYF. CDR3 bases: TGTGCCAGCAGCGTAGGTGCTAGCGGGGCCAACACAGATACGCAGTATTTT. The variable domain in full, completed from reference TRBV9 and TRBJ2-3, reads DSGVTQTPKHLITATGQRVTLRCSPRSGDLSVYWYQQSLDQGLQFLIQYYNGEERAKGNILERFSAQQFPDLHSELNLSSLELGDSALYFCASSVGASGANTDTQYFGPGTRLTVL.

This clone was recorded only once. This chain connects TRBV21-1 to TRBJ2-5; TRBD1 is the table's D call and was not checked against the DNA. TRBJ2-7 explains the end of the DNA better; the J call may be wrong. TRBV21-1 is marked as a pseudogene. The CDR3 covers 17 residues. CDR3 DNA sequence: TGTGCCAGCAGCAAAGAGGGACAGGGGGCCCCCTCCTACGAGCAGTACTTC. It codes for CASSKEGQGAPSYEQYF.